This TCR beta chain derives from a study of OX40 agonist ivuxolimab in advanced cancers. In the study overall: The patients' treatment was ivuxolimab, an agonistic anti-OX40 (CD134) antibody. Recorded diagnoses for dose-escalation patients were hepatocellular carcinoma, melanoma, renal cell or head and neck cancer.

Germline-derived CDR1 and CDR2 are MNHNY and SVGAGI (reference sequence). The V end lost 7 bases, the J end lost 4 bases, and 16 bases lay between the germline ends. CDR3 size: 14 residues. Study results and limitations: Certain nonresponders likewise exhibited a low normalized T-cell clonal expansion.

TCRdb's table, derived via immunoSEQ multiplex PCR, lists solely in-frame clones and lacks some. Altogether tens of thousands of clones are present, about nine tenths being singletons, with the ten largest covering about 1.3%. For this clone: What it binds is unknown.

The source is an adult with an advanced solid tumor such as melanoma, head and neck, liver or kidney cancer. Here the sequenced sample was CD4+ or CD8+ T cells sorted from blood, taken in a trial of the OX40 agonist ivuxolimab. The chain couples TRBV6-6 to TRBJ1-2; tentative D call: TRBD1 (6 bases). The CDR3, as DNA: TGTGCCAGCACCCCGCCGGGGGGCACCTATGGCTACACCTTC. This codes for CASTPPGGTYGYTF.